The 32 T cell receptor beta chains given below trace back to one sample, sequenced in a study of CD8+ T cells in alopecia areata. The authors extracted RNA and reverse transcribed it into cDNA as the sequencing template. Generated by immunoSEQ multiplex PCR, the TCRdb table keeps only in-frame clones and is missing some. The repertoire has 90,000 to 120,000 clones, under 65% of them found once; the top ten carry roughly 25%. Sequenced sample: NKG2D-low CD8+ T cells sorted from blood. These receptors all come from a human donor with alopecia areata.

This chain uses TRBV29-1 with TRBJ2-5; 8 bases align to TRBD1. This CDR3 is 16 amino acids long. The germline V gene has CDR1 SQVTM and CDR2 ANQGSEA. V was pared by 4 bases and J by 1 base, with 11 bases of the junction left unmatched. The DNA for the CDR3 is TGCAGCGTTGTCCCCGCCGGGACAGGAGTCCAAGAGACCCAGTACTTC. As protein: CSVVPAGTGVQETQYF.

This clone appeared a few times. The chain recombines TRBV6-6 with TRBJ2-2; D may correspond to TRBD1 or TRBD2 (5 bases each). The CDR3 sequence is 16 residues long. Germline V gene lookup returns CDR1 MNHNY and CDR2 SVGAGI (reference sequence). The V and J ends lost 2 bases and 4 bases respectively, with 14 bases between them. The CDR3 is CASSYRDRRITGELFF. The CDR3 DNA reads as TGTGCCAGCAGTTACCGGGACCGTAGAATCACCGGGGAGCTGTTTTTT.

The V call is TRBV5-4, the J call TRBJ1-2; 8 positions match TRBD1. With V trimmed by 4 bases and J by 4 bases, 12 bases remained unmatched. CDR3 length equals 16 residues. Per germline, CDR1 SGHNT and CDR2 YYREEE (reference sequence). Written as DNA, the CDR3 is TGTGCCAGCAGCGGGGAGACAGGGGCCCACCTCTATGGCTACACCTTC. It specifies CASSGETGAHLYGYTF. Complete variable domain (other parts from reference TRBV5-4 and TRBJ1-2): ETGVTQSPTHLIKTRGQQVTLRCSSQSGHNTVSWYQQALGQGPQFIFQYYREEENGRGNFPPRFSGLQFPNYSSELNVNALELDDSALYLCASSGETGAHLYGYTFGSGTRLTVV.

This rearrangement joins TRBV30 to TRBJ1-2; D is ambiguous. The V and J ends lost 0 bases and 8 bases respectively, with 10 bases between them. CDR3 size: 12 residues. Germline V gene lookup returns CDR1 GTSNPN and CDR2 SVGIG (reference sequence). The DNA of the CDR3 is TGTGCCTGGAGTGTACCATGGCAAGGCTACACCTTC. This encodes CAWSVPWQGYTF.

The chain joins TRBV25-1 to TRBJ1-1, with D hard to call. V was clipped by 5 bases and J by 4 bases, with 11 bases between them. The CDR3 length is 13 residues. The germline gives CDR1 MGHDK, CDR2 SYGVNS. The CDR3, as DNA: TGTGCCAGCAGTCACGGACGGTCCACTGAAGCTTTCTTT. It encodes CASSHGRSTEAFF.

The chain recombines TRBV5-1 with TRBJ2-7, with D possibly TRBD2 on 5 matching bases. V gave up 4 bases and J gave up 2 bases, with 10 bases separating them. The CDR3 extends over 13 amino acids. CDR1 and CDR2 (germline): SGHRS, YFSETQ. In nucleotides, the CDR3 is TGCGCCAGCAGCGAAGGACTGGCCTACGAGCAGTACTTC. Translation: CASSEGLAYEQYF.

There are a few counts of this clone. V usage is TRBV7-9 and J usage is TRBJ2-7; weak D call: TRBD2 (5 bases). The germline V and J ends were trimmed by 11 bases and 6 bases, with 14 bases remaining between them. This CDR3 has 11 residues. Germline lookup yields CDR1 SEHNR and CDR2 FQNEAQ (reference sequence). The CDR3 nucleotides are TGTGCCGCACTAGAGGGCCCCGAGCAGTACTTC. Amino acids: CAALEGPEQYF.

The chain couples TRBV13 to TRBJ2-1, with D tentatively TRBD1 (6 bases). The germline V gene has CDR1 PRHDT and CDR2 FYEKMQ (reference sequence). Trimming took 5 bases from V and 9 from J, leaving 20 bases between them. CDR3 length: 15 amino acids. CDR3: CASSAEDRDKGEQFF. DNA for the CDR3: TGTGCCAGCAGCGCAGAAGACCGGGACAAGGGTGAGCAGTTCTTC.

The V gene is TRBV2, the J gene TRBJ2-1; 10 bases line up with TRBD2. V lost 6 bases to trimming and J lost 3 bases; unmatched junction nucleotides: 14. Germline V gives CDR1 SNHLY, CDR2 FYNNEI. CDR3 size: 18 residues. CDR3 sequence reads: CASSHAISSGSYYNEQFF. CDR3 in DNA: TGTGCCAGCAGCCACGCGATTTCTAGCGGGAGTTACTACAATGAGCAGTTCTTC.

This clone was detected a few times. V gene TRBV27 combines with J gene TRBJ2-3; D not resolved. This CDR3 has 14 amino acids. V lost 6 bases and J 3 bases, leaving 13 bases between the germline ends. CDR1 and CDR2 from the germline V gene are MNHEY and SMNVEV (reference sequence). CDR3 sequence reads: CASSTETVTDTQYF. The CDR3 DNA follows: TGTGCCAGCAGCACCGAAACAGTGACAGATACGCAGTATTTT.

The table lists this clone with a few counts. CDR3 bases: TGTGCCACTCGGAAAGATACGCAGTATTTT. It yields the protein CATRKDTQYF. The chain joins TRBV2 to TRBJ2-3; D call uncertain. CDR1 SNHLY and CDR2 FYNNEI come from the germline V gene. CDR3 length: 10 amino acids. V lost 10 bases and J lost 5, with 7 bases in between.

This clone was seen more than once but under ten times. The chain links TRBV13 to TRBJ2-1; 14 bases are a match to TRBD2. After removal of 5 bases from V and 9 bases from J, the junction contained 15 bases not matched to a gene. Germline V CDR1 and CDR2: PRHDT, FYEKMQ (reference sequence). The CDR3 has 18 amino acids. CDR3 amino acids: CASSGLTPGLAGVGEQFF. DNA of the CDR3: TGTGCCAGCAGCGGCCTCACCCCGGGACTAGCGGGAGTAGGTGAGCAGTTCTTC.

The sample holds a few counts of this clone. The genes are TRBV28 and TRBJ2-1, with unresolved D. The CDR3 is 14 residues long. Germline V gene sequence: CDR1 MDHEN, CDR2 SYDVKM. Deletions cut 5 bases from V and 9 bases from J, with 17 bases between. The CDR3 DNA reads TGTGCCAGCAGTGCCCGGTGGGGTATGTTTGAGCAGTTCTTC. Its translation: CASSARWGMFEQFF.

The rearrangement joins TRBV7-9 to TRBJ2-1, with no clear D. The CDR3 covers 15 residues. With 2 bases removed from V and 6 bases from J, the gap between germline ends came to 14 bases. The germline CDR1 and CDR2 sequences are SEHNR and FQNEAQ (reference sequence). The CDR3 sequence is CASSLLQTPGNEQFF. CDR3 bases: TGTGCCAGCAGCTTATTGCAGACCCCAGGCAATGAGCAGTTCTTC.

This clone was detected only a few times. The chain employs TRBV29-1 and TRBJ2-3, with D possibly TRBD2 on 5 matching bases. This CDR3 spans 13 amino acids. V dropped 2 bases and J dropped 4 bases, with 10 bases sitting between them. In germline, CDR1 is SQVTM, CDR2 ANQGSEA. CDR3 nucleotide sequence: TGCAGCGTTGAATTGGGAGATCCAGATACGCAGTATTTT. Protein: CSVELGDPDTQYF.

This chain connects TRBV7-6 to TRBJ1-2, with 8 bases fitting TRBD1. There are 16 residues in the CDR3. The V and J ends lost 0 bases and 4 bases, in that order; junction bases with no gene match: 7. Looked up from germline, CDR1 is SGHVS and CDR2 is FNYEAQ. CDR3 DNA: TGTGCCAGCAGCTTAGCTTCAGGGGGCTTAAGCTATGGCTACACCTTC. It yields the protein CASSLASGGLSYGYTF.

In its sample, this clone was seen a few times. The rearrangement joins TRBV5-1 to TRBJ2-3; 8 positions match TRBD2. The V gene end was trimmed by 0 bases and the J gene end by 3 bases; junction bases not matched to a gene: 3. This CDR3 comprises 15 residues. Germline V gene sequence: CDR1 SGHRS, CDR2 YFSETQ. The CDR3 DNA sequence: TGCGCCAGCAGCTTGGTGGTAGCGGGAACAGATACGCAGTATTTT. Protein: CASSLVVAGTDTQYF.

This clone was counted a few times. The chain joins TRBV7-8 to TRBJ2-1; D gene uncertain. CDR1 is SGHVS, CDR2 FQNEAQ, per germline. Trimming pared 5 bases from V and 8 bases from J, leaving 13 bases between. CDR3 length: 13 amino acids. CDR3 sequence reads: CASSGGRSDEQFF. CDR3 DNA: TGTGCCAGCAGCGGTGGACGCAGCGATGAGCAGTTCTTC.

J is TRBJ2-5 and V is TRBV27; 7 nucleotides match TRBD2. Matching the DNA end better, TRBJ2-7 makes the J call doubtful. From germline, CDR1 is MNHEY and CDR2 SMNVEV (reference sequence). CDR3 length equals 14 residues. The CDR3 bases are TGTGCCAGCAGTAAAGAGCGGGGACCCTACGAGCAGTACTTC. The encoded protein is CASSKERGPYEQYF.

This sequence joins TRBV30 and TRBJ2-3; tentatively, D is TRBD1 or TRBD2 (6 bases each). This CDR3 contains 15 residues. Germline V gene data show CDR1 as GTSNPN and CDR2 as SVGIG (reference sequence). Trimming removed 0 bases from V and 1 base from J, with 11 bases in between. The CDR3 spells CAWSVSGGRTDTQYF. The CDR3 nucleotides are TGTGCCTGGAGTGTGAGTGGGGGGCGCACAGATACGCAGTATTTT.

The chain joins TRBV2 to TRBJ1-5; 8 bases are a match to TRBD1. This CDR3 region has 19 residues. Germline CDR1 SNHLY, CDR2 FYNNEI. V lost 3 bases, J lost 1 base, and 14 bases stayed unmatched. The CDR3 DNA reads as TGTGCCAGCAGTGACCTTCCCAGGGGGCGGAGTAGGAGCAATCAGCCCCAGCATTTT. Its translation is CASSDLPRGRSRSNQPQHF.

The rearrangement links TRBV5-6 to TRBJ2-1, with D maybe TRBD2 (6 bases). Germline V gives CDR1 SGHDT, CDR2 YYEEEE. The CDR3 is made up of 13 amino acids. V shed 0 bases and J shed 8 bases, with 9 bases lying between them. The chain's CDR3 is CASSLGGDDEQFF. The CDR3 DNA is TGTGCCAGCAGCTTGGGCGGGGACGATGAGCAGTTCTTC.

With regard to this clone: Within the sample, other DNA sequences also encode this same CDR3. V is TRBV9 and J is TRBJ2-5, with 7 positions matching TRBD2. After removal of 0 bases from V and 5 bases from J, the junction contained 4 bases not matched to a gene. The CDR3 runs 14 residues. The germline CDR1 and CDR2 sequences are SGDLS and YYNGEE. This chain's CDR3 is CASSVGLAGETQYF. The CDR3, as DNA: TGTGCCAGCAGCGTAGGACTAGCCGGTGAGACCCAGTACTTC.

The chain links TRBV25-1 to TRBJ2-5; D might be TRBD1 or TRBD2, each matching 5 bases. Trimming cost V 6 bases and J 5 bases, with 10 bases left between them. This CDR3 is built from 12 residues. Germline CDR1 MGHDK, CDR2 SYGVNS. The CDR3 coding sequence is TGTGCCAGCAGGAGGGGTTGGGAGACCCAGTACTTC. Translating it yields CASRRGWETQYF.

The V call is TRBV29-1, the J call TRBJ2-7; TRBD2 aligns across 14 bases. V trimming: 7 bases; J trimming: 3 bases; junction bases outside the gene matches: 8. Germline CDR1 and CDR2: SQVTM and ANQGSEA. The CDR3 has 15 residues. The CDR3 reads CSADGTSGSRYEQYF. The DNA for the CDR3 is TGCAGCGCCGATGGGACTAGCGGGAGTCGCTACGAGCAGTACTTC.

This clone showed up just a few times. V usage is TRBV5-1 and J usage is TRBJ1-2; possible D gene TRBD1, 5 bases. Germline-derived CDR1 and CDR2 are SGHRS and YFSETQ. There are 15 residues in the CDR3. V lost 4 bases to trimming and J lost 4 bases, with 17 bases between them. CDR3 in amino acids: CASSEGRGFGYGYTF. CDR3 DNA sequence: TGCGCCAGCAGCGAAGGTCGGGGCTTCGGCTATGGCTACACCTTC.

The V and J genes are TRBV5-6 and TRBJ2-1; maybe TRBD2 (6 bases). Per germline, CDR1 SGHDT and CDR2 YYEEEE. The CDR3 loop spans 12 amino acids. Trimming pared 3 bases from V and 6 bases from J, leaving 7 bases between. CDR3 amino acids: CASSWGGNEQFF. As DNA, the CDR3 is TGTGCCAGCAGCTGGGGAGGCAATGAGCAGTTCTTC.

The V call is TRBV4-1, the J call TRBJ1-2, with 10 nucleotides matching TRBD1. In germline, CDR1 is MGHRA, CDR2 YSYEKL. The CDR3 runs to 15 residues. J was trimmed by 2 bases and V by 4 bases; bases with no gene match: 4. CDR3 coding DNA: TGCGCCAGCAGCCCTCGACAGGGGGCGAACTATGGCTACACCTTC. This gives the protein CASSPRQGANYGYTF.

The V call is TRBV7-3, the J call TRBJ2-2; D is unresolved. V was cut by 1 base and J by 2 bases, with 8 bases left in between. Germline-derived CDR1 and CDR2 are SGHTA and FQGTGA. CDR3 length equals 15 residues. CDR3 nucleotides: TGTGCCAGCAGCTTAAGTCCCAGTAACACCGGGGAGCTGTTTTTT. Its translation is CASSLSPSNTGELFF.

A remark on this clone: Its ends do not fully match the called genes, so a read error is possible. The V gene is TRBV27, the J gene TRBJ2-3; no clear D gene. Germline loops: CDR1 MNHEY, CDR2 SMNVEV (reference sequence). The CDR3 is 13 amino acids. CDR3: CASSISNTDTQYF. The CDR3 DNA sequence: TGTGCCAGCAGTATATCAAACACAGATACGCAGTATTTT.

The rearrangement joins TRBV12-5 to TRBJ2-7, with TRBD2 matching over 7 bases. In germline, CDR1 is LGHNT, CDR2 FRNRAP. V lost 3 bases and J lost 3; bases outside the gene matches: 8. CDR3 length equals 15 residues. The CDR3 sequence: CASGFPLASNYEQYF. DNA for the CDR3: TGTGCTAGTGGTTTTCCACTAGCGAGTAACTACGAGCAGTACTTC. The full variable domain, completed using reference TRBV12-5 and TRBJ2-7, is DARVTQTPRHKVTEMGQEVTMRCQPILGHNTVFWYRQTMMQGLELLAYFRNRAPLDDSGMPKDRFSAEMPDATLATLKIQPSEPRDSAVYFCASGFPLASNYEQYFGPGTRLTVT.

V usage is TRBV5-6 and J usage is TRBJ2-3; D gene unclear. Trimming stripped 5 bases from V and 2 bases from J, with 15 bases between. Germline V gene lookup returns CDR1 SGHDT and CDR2 YYEEEE. The CDR3 runs 15 residues. This CDR3 reads CASRTWAANTDTQYF. DNA for the CDR3: TGTGCCAGCAGAACCTGGGCCGCGAACACAGATACGCAGTATTTT.